This T cell receptor beta chain is drawn from a study of beta chain features in type 1 diabetes. Isolated RNA was reverse transcribed in full, so expressed TCRB transcripts were sequenced. Produced via immunoSEQ multiplex PCR; TCRdb's table is partial and in-frame only. The data show 160,000 or so clones, about 8.3% seen once. On this clone: What it binds is not known.

Broader study findings: Compared to healthy donors, patients appeared to have naive, central memory and Treg TCRB repertoires that were more alike. Significant though moderate, a shortening of TCRB CDR3s appeared in all four CD4+ subsets of Type 1 diabetes patients. When cDNA is sequenced, cells with high TCR expression could be over-represented.

Looked up from germline, CDR1 is SGHDN and CDR2 is FVKESK. V gave up 5 bases and J gave up 2 bases; unmatched junction bases: 7. The CDR3 runs 16 residues. Sequencing input: central memory CD4+ T cells from blood. The genes are TRBV14 and TRBJ2-1; TRBD1 aligns across 9 bases. The sequence came from a woman younger than 35 with type 1 diabetes. The CDR3 loop reads CASSTLGTGTYNEQFF. The CDR3 nucleotides read TGTGCCAGCAGCACTCTCGGGACAGGGACCTACAATGAGCAGTTCTTC.